This is a list of T cell receptor beta chains from one sample in a study of blood T cell repertoires in COVID-19. Method: immunoSEQ multiplex PCR; TCRdb's copy keeps in-frame clones and lacks some. The sample has about 250,000 clones, about four fifths seen once; the top ten hold roughly 9.4%. The specimen sequenced was peripheral blood. The source of these receptors is a man aged 35 to 55 with active or convalescent COVID-19. Each CDR3 is given with its conserved first and last residue. Each record gives: V gene, clone size, D gene, J gene, CDR3 protein, CDR3 DNA. D genes are given only for firm matches. The size of a clone is reported for some rows only, either as once, few or many, or as a class for expanded clones.

TRBV30,NA,NA,TRBJ1-4,CAWSVLGFGVTNEKLFF,TGTGCCTGGAGTGTACTAGGGTTTGGGGTAACTAATGAAAAACTGTTTTTT
TRBV3-1/TRBV3-2,NA,NA,TRBJ1-5,CASSQQQGQPQHF,TGTGCCAGCAGCCAACAACAGGGTCAGCCCCAGCATTTT
TRBV5-1,once,NA,TRBJ2-3,CASKAAGRWDTQYF,TGCGCCAGCAAAGCCGCGGGACGGTGGGATACGCAGTATTTT
TRBV4-3,NA,NA,TRBJ2-5,CASSQDWGRFEETQYF,TGCGCCAGCAGCCAAGATTGGGGGCGATTTGAAGAGACCCAGTACTTC
TRBV6-5,NA,TRBD1,TRBJ1-2,CASRPPTGVEEGYTF,TGTGCCAGCAGACCACCCACAGGGGTTGAAGAGGGCTACACCTTC
TRBV9,NA,NA,TRBJ1-1,CASSITGYTEAFF,TGTGCCAGCAGCATCACAGGGTACACTGAAGCTTTCTTT
TRBV11-2,NA,NA,TRBJ1-2,CASSLSGDGYTF,TGTGCCAGCAGCTTATCAGGGGATGGCTACACCTTC
TRBV12-3/TRBV12-4,NA,NA,TRBJ1-3,CASSDSGGNTIYF,TGTGCCAGCAGTGATTCAGGAGGAAACACCATATATTTT
TRBV7-3,NA,TRBD1,TRBJ1-1,CASSLKKFRTGDTEAFF,TGTGCCAGCAGCTTAAAAAAATTTCGGACAGGGGACACTGAAGCTTTCTTT
TRBV28,NA,TRBD2,TRBJ2-3,CASKRGGLTDTQYF,TGTGCCAGCAAGCGGGGGGGCCTGACAGATACGCAGTATTTT